A few counts support the clone carrying this TCR beta chain. Its antigen is not identified. The germline V gene has CDR1 GTSNPN and CDR2 SVGIG (reference sequence). The CDR3 is made up of 13 amino acids. Deletions cut 0 bases from V and 4 bases from J, with 6 bases between. These data originate in a study of cytomegalovirus exposure and HLA in healthy donors. Study observations and caveats: According to a subsequent analysis, TCR clusters from the first cohort were inclined to appear together in the roughly 120 validation repertoires. A few chains linked to CMV were shown in vitro to be specific for CMV antigens. The study listed some 160 cytomegalovirus-associated TCR beta chains. Across donors, most TCRs were seen rarely, yet some public ones were widespread.

Sequenced by immunoSEQ multiplex PCR; TCRdb stores in-frame clones only, minus some. Of some 290,000 clones listed, 88% are singletons. The chain couples TRBV30 to TRBJ2-2, with D uncertain. The sequence was obtained from a young man in good health and CMV-seronegative. The material sequenced was PBMCs. The CDR3 DNA is TGTGCCTGGAGTGTACATGGCACCGGGGAGCTGTTTTTT. Amino acids: CAWSVHGTGELFF.